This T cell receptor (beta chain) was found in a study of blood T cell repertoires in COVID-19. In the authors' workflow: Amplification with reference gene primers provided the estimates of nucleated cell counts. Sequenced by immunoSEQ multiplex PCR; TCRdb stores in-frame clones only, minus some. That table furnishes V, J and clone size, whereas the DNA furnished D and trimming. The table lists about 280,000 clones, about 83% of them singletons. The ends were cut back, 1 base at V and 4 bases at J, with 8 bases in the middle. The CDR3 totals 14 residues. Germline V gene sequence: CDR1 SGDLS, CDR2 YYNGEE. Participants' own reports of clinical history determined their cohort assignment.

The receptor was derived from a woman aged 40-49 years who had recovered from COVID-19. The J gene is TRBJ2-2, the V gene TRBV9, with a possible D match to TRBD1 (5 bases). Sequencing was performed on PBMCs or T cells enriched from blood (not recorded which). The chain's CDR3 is CASSVRTSTGELFF. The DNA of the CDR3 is TGTGCCAGCAGCGTAAGGACAAGCACCGGGGAGCTGTTTTTT.